Included here is one T cell receptor beta chain sequence, with context. Antigen specificity is unknown. Germline lookup yields CDR1 SGHTA and CDR2 FQGNSA. Trimming removed 6 bases from V and 2 bases from J, with 18 bases in between. There are 16 residues in the CDR3. What the library attached to individual cDNA molecules were unique molecular identifiers. TCRdb re-derived calls from the RACE reads in MiXCR, one entry per CDR3 protein. The top ten hold less than 5% of the sample, which has about 84,000 distinct CDR3 sequences, more than 9% seen once. These data belong to a study of human T cells and chemical hapten exposure. Background on the study: The variation in per-sample TCR yields arose mainly from small differences in pooled library volumes. Study findings and constraints: Unchanged with DPC sensitization were TCRs above 1 in 1000 frequency.

Time point reported: patch test 2, 6 weeks after DPC sensitization. This sample's treatment: therapeutic diphenylcyclopropenone sensitization with weekly scalp DPC. Sequences were derived from whole blood, sampled in connection with sensitization to the hapten diphenylcyclopropenone (DPC). V and J are TRBV7-2 and TRBJ2-3; TRBD2 might be the D (6 bases). The sequence came from a woman aged 45-59 years with alopecia areata. Some clones in this sample may be carry-over from other donors' samples. The CDR3 DNA follows: TGTGCCAGCAGACCATTCACGGGACTCAACACAGATACGCAGTATTTT. It translates to CASRPFTGLNTDTQYF.